These 13 T cell receptor beta chains were all obtained from the same sample, sequenced in a study of T cell responses to AZD1222 COVID-19 vaccine. Produced via immunoSEQ multiplex PCR; TCRdb's table is partial and in-frame only. Here the sample spans about 150,000 clones, around nine tenths being singletons. The sequenced sample was peripheral blood, obtained 28 days after the second AZD1222 dose. The receptors were sampled from an adult who received the AZD1222 COVID-19 vaccine.

The rearrangement joins TRBV6-5 to TRBJ1-4; D gene unclear. Per germline, CDR1 MNHEY and CDR2 SVGAGI. The CDR3 totals 15 residues. The germline V and J ends were trimmed by 4 bases and 0 bases, with 9 bases remaining between them. CDR3 protein: CASSSGRATNEKLFF. CDR3 DNA sequence: TGTGCCAGCAGTTCTGGACGGGCAACTAATGAAAAACTGTTTTTT.

The chain joins TRBV6-2 or TRBV6-3 to TRBJ1-6, with a possible D match to TRBD1 (5 bases). The CDR3 totals 15 residues. Germline V gene sequence: CDR1 MNHEY, CDR2 SVGEGT. V gave up 3 bases and J gave up 3 bases, with 9 bases separating them. Here the CDR3 reads CASSYRRGYNSPLHF. CDR3 nucleotide sequence: TGTGCCAGCAGTTATCGGAGGGGCTATAATTCACCCCTCCACTTT.

The chain is built from TRBV6-1 and TRBJ1-1; no definite D call. Germline V gene data show CDR1 as MNHNS and CDR2 as SASEGT. The CDR3 runs 12 residues. Between the trimmed V and J ends, which lost 1 base and 1 base, there was a span of 1 base. The DNA of the CDR3 is TGTGCCAGCAGTGAAGAGAACACTGAAGCTTTCTTT. This sequence encodes CASSEENTEAFF.

V and J are TRBV9 and TRBJ2-1; perhaps TRBD1 as D (6 bases). Trimming left V 3 bases short and J 5 bases short, with 6 bases between. Germline CDR1 and CDR2: SGDLS and YYNGEE. This CDR3 has 12 residues. The DNA of the CDR3 is TGTGCCAGCAGCGAGGGGGACAATGAGCAGTTCTTC. Protein product: CASSEGDNEQFF.

The V and J genes are TRBV19 and TRBJ1-2; the D is unclear. The CDR3 runs 11 residues. The V gene's germline CDR1 is LNHDA and CDR2 SQIVND (reference sequence). Trimming shortened V by 6 bases and J by 5 bases, and 7 bases separated the two germline ends. This CDR3 is CASSDGYGYTF. CDR3 bases: TGTGCCAGTAGCGACGGTTATGGCTACACCTTC. The entire variable domain, with the rest obtained from reference TRBV19 and TRBJ1-2, is as follows: DGGITQSPKYLFRKEGQNVTLSCEQNLNHDAMYWYRQDPGQGLRLIYYSQIVNDFQKGDIAEGYSVSREKKESFPLTVTSAQKNPTAFYLCASSDGYGYTFGSGTRLTVV.

This clone showed up just a few times. The chain employs TRBV4-2 and TRBJ1-1, with a weak D call TRBD1 (5 bases). The ends were cut back, 1 base at V and 1 base at J, with 16 bases in the middle. The CDR3 totals 17 residues. Germline CDR1 is LGHNA and CDR2 is YNFKEQ. CDR3 bases: TGTGCCAGCAGCCAAGTTGGGCTGGGGCAGTCGAACACTGAAGCTTTCTTT. This encodes CASSQVGLGQSNTEAFF.

This chain's CDR3 is CASSQQGARTDTQYF. The CDR3 nucleotides are TGTGCCAGCAGTCAACAGGGGGCGCGCACAGATACGCAGTATTTT. The J gene is TRBJ2-3, the V gene TRBV4-2, with 9 bases matching TRBD1. The V gene end was trimmed by 6 bases and the J gene end by 1 base; junction bases not matched to a gene: 5. The CDR3 has 15 amino acids. In germline, CDR1 is LGHNA, CDR2 YNFKEQ.

This clone appeared a few times. The chain joins TRBV5-6 to TRBJ2-7; D is unclear. Germline V gene sequence: CDR1 SGHDT, CDR2 YYEEEE. The CDR3 consists of 12 residues. Trimming pared 2 bases from V and 6 bases from J, leaving 9 bases between. The CDR3 region is CASSFQQIEQYF. The CDR3 DNA is TGTGCCAGCAGCTTTCAACAAATCGAGCAGTACTTC.

The gene calls are TRBV27 and TRBJ2-2; D is uncertain. V gave up 2 bases and J gave up 7 bases, with 5 bases separating them. Germline V gene data show CDR1 as MNHEY and CDR2 as SMNVEV (reference sequence). CDR3 length: 12 residues. For the CDR3, the DNA is TGTGCCAGCAGTTTAATCAGCGGGGAGCTGTTTTTT. Translated, it gives CASSLISGELFF.

This clone was seen once. The chain is built from TRBV7-2 and TRBJ2-3; D ambiguous. The V end lost 2 bases, the J end lost 6 bases, and 9 bases lay between the germline ends. The CDR3 has 13 residues. CDR1 and CDR2 (germline): SGHTA, FQGNSA. The CDR3 nucleotides read TGTGCCAGCAGCTTAAGGTTTTGGGATACGCAGTATTTT. This sequence encodes CASSLRFWDTQYF.

The V and J genes are TRBV10-1 and TRBJ2-1; perhaps D is TRBD1 or TRBD2 (7 bases each). The germline gives CDR1 WNHNN, CDR2 SYGVQD (reference sequence). The CDR3 is 13 residues long. V lost 6 bases and J lost 8, with 14 bases in between. DNA of the CDR3: TGCGCCAGCAGCGGGGGGACAGCCGATGAGCAGTTCTTC. This sequence encodes CASSGGTADEQFF.

This clone was recorded once. J is TRBJ2-7 and V is TRBV18; TRBD2 is a possible D gene (6 bases). Germline loops: CDR1 KGHSH, CDR2 LQKENI. CDR3 length: 15 residues. Trimming took off 6 bases at V and 4 bases at J, with 19 bases between the two ends. As DNA, the CDR3 is TGTGCCAGCTCTGCCGGACGGCAGGGAGGATACGAGCAGTACTTC. Translating it yields CASSAGRQGGYEQYF.

V gene TRBV4-1 combines with J gene TRBJ1-4; 7 nucleotides agree with TRBD1. The germline gives CDR1 MGHRA, CDR2 YSYEKL. CDR3 length equals 14 residues. V dropped 0 bases and J dropped 5; count of bases not matched to a gene: 0. CDR3: CASSQDRGNEKLFF. CDR3 coding DNA: TGCGCCAGCAGCCAAGACAGGGGGAATGAAAAACTGTTTTTT.